The rows below give T cell receptor beta chains drawn from one sample of a study of Graves' ophthalmopathy and Graves' hyperthyroidism. TCRdb itself ran the multiplex PCR reads through MiXCR, one entry per CDR3 protein. The table shows under 350,000 distinct CDR3 sequences, with around a sixth occurring only once. Sequenced material: peripheral blood. Receptors originate from an adult man with Graves' ophthalmopathy. CDR3s include the opening cysteine and the closing phenylalanine or tryptophan. A D gene is named only where the DNA matches it firmly. Size is omitted from some rows. Given values are once, few, many or a class for expanded clones.

v_gene,abundance,j_gene,d_gene,CDR3aa,CDR3nt
TRBV20-1,many,TRBJ2-2,NA,CSARAGLYTGELFF,TGCAGTGCTCGCGCGGGACTTTACACCGGGGAGCTGTTTTTT
TRBV7-2,many,TRBJ1-3,TRBD1,CASSPQGDGNTIYF,TGTGCCAGCAGCCCTCAGGGGGATGGAAACACCATATATTTT
TRBV12-3/TRBV12-4,many,TRBJ1-5,NA,CASSFAQGDQPQHF,TGTGCCAGCAGTTTTGCGCAGGGAGATCAGCCCCAGCATTTT
TRBV19,many,TRBJ1-5,NA,CASSTGQTNQPQHF,TGTGCCAGTAGTACAGGGCAGACCAATCAGCCCCAGCATTTT
TRBV6-2/TRBV6-3,NA,TRBJ2-5,NA,CASRKGLVGTQYF,TGTGCCAGCAGGAAGGGCCTGGTCGGGACCCAGTACTTC
TRBV30,many,TRBJ1-2,NA,CAWNTGHGYTF,TGTGCCTGGAACACAGGGCATGGCTACACCTTC
TRBV15,many,TRBJ1-2,NA,CATSRVTDSYYGYTF,TGTGCCACCAGCAGAGTGACAGATAGTTACTATGGCTACACCTTC
TRBV30,once,TRBJ2-4,NA,CAWSSGNIQYF,TGTGCCTGGAGTTCAGGGAACATTCAGTACTTC
TRBV12-3/TRBV12-4,many,TRBJ1-3,NA,CASTPDRGVRNTIYF,TGTGCCAGCACCCCTGACCGAGGGGTCAGAAACACCATATATTTT
TRBV2,many,TRBJ1-5,NA,CASQRDINSNQPQHF,TGTGCCAGCCAAAGGGACATCAATAGCAATCAGCCCCAGCATTTT
TRBV7-2,many,TRBJ1-6,TRBD1,CASSPQGDSPLHF,TGTGCCAGCAGCCCTCAGGGGGATTCACCCCTCCACTTT
TRBV11-1,many,TRBJ2-7,NA,CASSPRDLAPITVYEQYF,TGTGCCAGCAGCCCCAGGGACCTAGCCCCGATCACGGTCTACGAGCAGTACTTC
TRBV4-1,many,TRBJ1-1,NA,CASSLGERGGEAFF,TGCGCCAGCAGCCTAGGGGAGCGGGGAGGTGAGGCTTTCTTT